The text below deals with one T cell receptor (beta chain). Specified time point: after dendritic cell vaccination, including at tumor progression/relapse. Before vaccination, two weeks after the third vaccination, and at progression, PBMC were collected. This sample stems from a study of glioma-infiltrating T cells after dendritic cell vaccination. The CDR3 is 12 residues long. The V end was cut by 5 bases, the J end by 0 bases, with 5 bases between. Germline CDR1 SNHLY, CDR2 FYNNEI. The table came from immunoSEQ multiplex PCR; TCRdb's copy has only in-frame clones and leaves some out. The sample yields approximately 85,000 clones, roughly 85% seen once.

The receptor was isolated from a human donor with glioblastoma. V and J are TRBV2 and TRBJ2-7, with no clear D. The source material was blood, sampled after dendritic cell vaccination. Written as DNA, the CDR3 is TGTGCCAGCAGTTATAGCTCCTACGAGCAGTACTTC. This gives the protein CASSYSSYEQYF.